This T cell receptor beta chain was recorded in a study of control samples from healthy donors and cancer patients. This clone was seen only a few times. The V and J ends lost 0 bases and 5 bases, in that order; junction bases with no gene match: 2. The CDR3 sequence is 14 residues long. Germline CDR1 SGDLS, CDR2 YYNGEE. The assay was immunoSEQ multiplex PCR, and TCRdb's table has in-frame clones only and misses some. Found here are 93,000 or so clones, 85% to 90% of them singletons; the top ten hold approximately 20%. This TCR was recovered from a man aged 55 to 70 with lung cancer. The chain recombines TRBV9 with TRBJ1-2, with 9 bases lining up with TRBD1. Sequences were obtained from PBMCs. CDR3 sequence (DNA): TGTGCCAGCAGCGTAGGGGGACAGGGTTATGGCTACACCTTC. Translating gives CASSVGGQGYGYTF.